The clone carrying this T cell receptor (beta chain) appeared a few times. The sample belongs to a study of beta chain features in type 1 diabetes. Expressed TCRB transcripts were sequenced because the entire RNA isolate underwent reverse transcription. Profiled with immunoSEQ multiplex PCR; TCRdb holds only in-frame clones, not every one. The table shows fewer than 900,000 clones, with roughly 16% occurring only once. The sequence was obtained from a woman aged 18-35 years in good health. Input material: naive CD4+ T cells from blood.

CDR3 residues: CASSQAHPGPRDYEQYF. The CDR3 bases are TGCGCCAGCAGTCAAGCACATCCGGGCCCGCGCGACTACGAGCAGTACTTC. The chain recombines TRBV23-1 with TRBJ2-7; D not resolved. TRBV23-1 is sorted into the ORF group, with uncertain function. The V and J ends lost 2 bases and 3 bases respectively, with 20 bases between them. This CDR3 comprises 17 residues.